Below, 3 T cell receptor beta chains from the same sample are listed, as sequenced in a study of T cell repertoires in cytomegalovirus infection. TCRdb passed the reads through MiXCR, listing each CDR3 protein once. The table shows about half a million distinct CDR3 sequences, with roughly a third occurring only once. Which antigens these TCRs recognize remains unknown. Sequences were derived from cultured PBMCs, sampled from culture after CMV antigen stimulation. The receptors derive from a human donor in good health (CMV status not recorded). Some clones in this sample may be carry-over from other donors' samples.

CDR3 sequence reads: CASSLQPDTQYF. CDR3 coding DNA: TGTGCCAGCAGCCTACAGCCAGATACGCAGTATTTT. This chain joins TRBV7-9 and TRBJ2-3; D uncertain. V was shortened by 5 bases and J by 4 bases, with 7 bases between the two germline ends. Germline values: CDR1 SEHNR, CDR2 FQNEAQ (reference sequence). CDR3 length: 12 residues.

The chain joins TRBV27 to TRBJ2-5, with 8 bases aligning to TRBD1. Per the germline V gene, CDR1 is MNHEY and CDR2 is SMNVEV (reference sequence). The CDR3 runs 15 residues. V lost 6 bases and J lost 5; bases outside the gene matches: 11. CDR3 sequence reads: CASRSRGREEETQYF. Here the CDR3 DNA reads TGTGCCAGCAGAAGCAGGGGGCGCGAGGAGGAGACCCAGTACTTC.

The chain recombines TRBV4-1 with TRBJ1-2; maybe TRBD1 (5 bases). The CDR3 contains 15 residues. V gave up 3 bases and J gave up 4 bases, with 15 bases separating them. Germline V gene lookup returns CDR1 MGHRA and CDR2 YSYEKL. In DNA, the CDR3 is TGCGCCAGCAGCCATGACCAGGGTAATGCCTATGGCTACACCTTC. Encoded protein: CASSHDQGNAYGYTF.